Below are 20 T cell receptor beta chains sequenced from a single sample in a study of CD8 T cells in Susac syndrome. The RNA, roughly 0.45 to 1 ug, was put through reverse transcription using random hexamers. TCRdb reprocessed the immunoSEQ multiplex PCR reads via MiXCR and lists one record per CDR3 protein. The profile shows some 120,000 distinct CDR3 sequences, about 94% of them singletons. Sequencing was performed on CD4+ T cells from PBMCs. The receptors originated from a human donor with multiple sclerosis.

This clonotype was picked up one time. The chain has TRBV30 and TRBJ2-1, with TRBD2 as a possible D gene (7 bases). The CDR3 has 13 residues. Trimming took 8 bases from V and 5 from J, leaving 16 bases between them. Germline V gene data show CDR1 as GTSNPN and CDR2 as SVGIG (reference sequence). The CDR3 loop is CAALGGHNNEQFF. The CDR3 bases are TGTGCCGCCCTCGGGGGGCACAACAATGAGCAGTTCTTC.

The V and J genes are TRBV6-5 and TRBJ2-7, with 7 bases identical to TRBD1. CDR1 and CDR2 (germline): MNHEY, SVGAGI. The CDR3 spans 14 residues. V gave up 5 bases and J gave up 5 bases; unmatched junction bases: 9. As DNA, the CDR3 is TGTGCCAGCAGTGCCCCGACAGGGACCCACGAGCAGTACTTC. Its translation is CASSAPTGTHEQYF.

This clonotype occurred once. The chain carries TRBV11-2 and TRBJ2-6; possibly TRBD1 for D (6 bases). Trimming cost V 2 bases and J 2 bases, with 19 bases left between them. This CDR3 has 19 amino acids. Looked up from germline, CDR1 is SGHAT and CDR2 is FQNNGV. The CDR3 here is CASSLLAGVALPGANVLTF. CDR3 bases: TGTGCCAGCAGCTTACTAGCAGGGGTCGCACTACCTGGGGCCAACGTCCTGACTTTC.

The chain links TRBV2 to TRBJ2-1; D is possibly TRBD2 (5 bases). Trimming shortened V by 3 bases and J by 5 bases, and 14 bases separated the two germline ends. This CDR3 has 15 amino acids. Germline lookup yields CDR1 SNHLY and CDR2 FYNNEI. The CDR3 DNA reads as TGTGCCAGCAGTGACTCTCCCCTCGGGAACAATGAGCAGTTCTTC. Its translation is CASSDSPLGNNEQFF.

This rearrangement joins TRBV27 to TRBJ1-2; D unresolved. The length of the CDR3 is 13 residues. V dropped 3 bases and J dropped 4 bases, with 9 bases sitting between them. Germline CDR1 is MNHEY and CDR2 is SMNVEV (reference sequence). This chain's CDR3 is CASSFPDGYGYTF. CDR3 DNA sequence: TGTGCCAGCAGTTTCCCGGACGGCTATGGCTACACCTTC.

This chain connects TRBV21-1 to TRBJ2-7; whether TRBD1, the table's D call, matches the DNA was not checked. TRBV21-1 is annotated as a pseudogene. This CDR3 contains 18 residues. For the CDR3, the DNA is TGTGCCAGCAGCAAAATAAGAGGGGATACAGGGGGCTCCTACGAGCAGTACTTC. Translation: CASSKIRGDTGGSYEQYF.

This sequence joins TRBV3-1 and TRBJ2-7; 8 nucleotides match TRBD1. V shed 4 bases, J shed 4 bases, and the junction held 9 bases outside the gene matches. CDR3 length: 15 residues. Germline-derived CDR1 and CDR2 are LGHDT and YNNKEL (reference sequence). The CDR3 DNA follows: TGTGCCAGCAGCCCAATGACAGGGGTACTGTACGAGCAGTACTTC. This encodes CASSPMTGVLYEQYF.

DNA for the CDR3: TGTGCCAGCAGTCGGACAGGGACCCCTGAAGCTTTCTTT. Translating gives CASSRTGTPEAFF. The J gene is TRBJ1-1, the V gene TRBV6-2 or TRBV6-3, with 8 bases matching TRBD1. The CDR3 covers 13 residues. Trimming took 5 bases from V and 6 from J; bases not matched to a gene: 5. Germline V gives CDR1 MNHEY, CDR2 SVGEGT.

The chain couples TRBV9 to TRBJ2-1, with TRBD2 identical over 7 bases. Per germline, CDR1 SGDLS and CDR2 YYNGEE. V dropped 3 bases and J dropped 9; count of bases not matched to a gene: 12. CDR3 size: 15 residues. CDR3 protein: CASSAGTTSSGEQFF. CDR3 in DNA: TGTGCCAGCAGCGCCGGGACTACTAGCTCTGGTGAGCAGTTCTTC.

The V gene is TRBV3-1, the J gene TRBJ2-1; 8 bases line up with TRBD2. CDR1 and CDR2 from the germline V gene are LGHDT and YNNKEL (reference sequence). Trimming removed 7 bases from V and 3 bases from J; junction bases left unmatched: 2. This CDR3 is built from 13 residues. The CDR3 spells CASKAGDYNEQFF. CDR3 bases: TGTGCCAGCAAAGCGGGGGACTACAATGAGCAGTTCTTC.

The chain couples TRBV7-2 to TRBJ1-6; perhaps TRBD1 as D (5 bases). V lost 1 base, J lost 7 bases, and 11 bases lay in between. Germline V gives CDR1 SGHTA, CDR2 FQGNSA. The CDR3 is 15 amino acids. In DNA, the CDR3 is TGTGCCAGCAGCTTAGGAGGGGCTAGGAATTCACCCCTCCACTTT. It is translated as CASSLGGARNSPLHF.

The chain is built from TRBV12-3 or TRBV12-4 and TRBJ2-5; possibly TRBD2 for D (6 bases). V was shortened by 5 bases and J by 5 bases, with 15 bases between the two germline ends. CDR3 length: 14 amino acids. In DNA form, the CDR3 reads TGTGCCAGCAGTGACCGGACTGGGGGGGAGACCCAGTACTTC. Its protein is CASSDRTGGETQYF.

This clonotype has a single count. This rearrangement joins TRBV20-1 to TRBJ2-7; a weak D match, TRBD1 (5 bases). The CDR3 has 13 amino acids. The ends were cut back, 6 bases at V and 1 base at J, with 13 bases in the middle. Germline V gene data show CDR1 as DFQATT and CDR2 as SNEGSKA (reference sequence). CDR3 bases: TGCAGTGCCCCTCCGGACACGTCCTACGAGCAGTACTTC. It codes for CSAPPDTSYEQYF.

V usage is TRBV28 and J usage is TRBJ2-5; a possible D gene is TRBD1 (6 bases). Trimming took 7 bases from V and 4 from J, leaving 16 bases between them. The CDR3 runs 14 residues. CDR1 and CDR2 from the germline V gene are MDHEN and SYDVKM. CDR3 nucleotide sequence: TGTGCCAGCACAGGGGCCAAAGTCGGAGAGACCCAGTACTTC. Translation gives CASTGAKVGETQYF.

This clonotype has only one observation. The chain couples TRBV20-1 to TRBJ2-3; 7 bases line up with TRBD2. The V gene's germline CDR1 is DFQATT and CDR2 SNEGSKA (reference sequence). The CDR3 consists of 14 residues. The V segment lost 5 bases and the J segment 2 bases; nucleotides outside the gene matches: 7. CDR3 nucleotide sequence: TGCAGTGCTCTTCTAGCGGCTAACACAGATACGCAGTATTTT. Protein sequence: CSALLAANTDTQYF.

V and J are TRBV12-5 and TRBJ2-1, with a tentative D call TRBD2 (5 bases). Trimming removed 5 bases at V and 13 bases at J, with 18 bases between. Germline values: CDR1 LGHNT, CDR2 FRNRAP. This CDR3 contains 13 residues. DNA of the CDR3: TGTGCTAGTGGTGACTCCGGGATAGGCATACAGTTCTTC. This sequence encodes CASGDSGIGIQFF.

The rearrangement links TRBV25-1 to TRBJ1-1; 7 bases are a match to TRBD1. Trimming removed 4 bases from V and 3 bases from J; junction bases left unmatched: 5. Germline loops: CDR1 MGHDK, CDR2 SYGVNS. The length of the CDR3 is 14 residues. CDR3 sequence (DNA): TGTGCCAGCAGTGTCCTCGACAGGGACACTGAAGCTTTCTTT. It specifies CASSVLDRDTEAFF.

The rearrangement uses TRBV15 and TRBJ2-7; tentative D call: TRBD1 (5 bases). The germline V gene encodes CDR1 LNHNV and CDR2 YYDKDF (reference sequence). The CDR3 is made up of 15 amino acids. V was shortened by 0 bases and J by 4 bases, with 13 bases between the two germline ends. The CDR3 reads CATSRDPPREYEQYF. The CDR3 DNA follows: TGTGCCACCAGCAGAGATCCTCCCAGGGAATACGAGCAGTACTTC. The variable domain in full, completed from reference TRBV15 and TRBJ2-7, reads DAMVIQNPRYQVTQFGKPVTLSCSQTLNHNVMYWYQQKSSQAPKLLFHYYDKDFNNEADTPDNFQSRRPNTSFCFLDIRSPGLGDTAMYLCATSRDPPREYEQYFGPGTRLTVT.

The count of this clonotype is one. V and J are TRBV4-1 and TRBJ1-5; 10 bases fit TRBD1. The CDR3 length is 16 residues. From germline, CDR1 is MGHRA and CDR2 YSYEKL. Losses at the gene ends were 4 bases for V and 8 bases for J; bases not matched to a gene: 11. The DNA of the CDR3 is TGCGCCAGCAGCCCCTTCGGGACAGGGGCAGGGGAGCCCCAGCATTTT. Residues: CASSPFGTGAGEPQHF.

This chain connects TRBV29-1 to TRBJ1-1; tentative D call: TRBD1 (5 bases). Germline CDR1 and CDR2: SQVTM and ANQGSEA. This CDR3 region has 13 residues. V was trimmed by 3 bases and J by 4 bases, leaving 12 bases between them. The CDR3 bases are TGCAGCGTTGATCCGGCGAGGGGCACTGAAGCTTTCTTT. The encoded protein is CSVDPARGTEAFF.